This TCR beta chain stems from a study of shared clonotypes between healthy human individuals (dated by TCRdb to 2018 to 2021). Background for the entire study: A couple of women and a few men aged 18 to 49 years were included in the cohort. Per donor, three plates each were used for CD4 naive and CD4 memory, two for CD8 naive, and one for CD8 memory. To estimate repertoire size and how much clonotype sharing occurs between individuals, the study deeply sequenced the blood TCR repertoires of roughly 5 healthy adults. To increase sequencing depth and limit assay-specific biases, TCR repertoire library preparation and sequencing were carried out by different laboratories using diverse techniques. Leukapheresis yielded between about 0.9 and 9.5 billion PBMCs per donor.

In this sample, this clone turned up a few times. Its antigen remains unidentified. Base-call qualities are not available, and no considerably larger clone is one nucleotide away. Other nucleotide sequences from this sample produce the same CDR3. Here V drops 1 base and J drops 2 bases, and the junction holds 2 bases not matched to any gene. CDR1 and CDR2 are drawn from the germline V gene: SGHTA, FQGNSA. The CDR3 numbers 15 residues from cysteine through phenylalanine. Just CDR3 DNA is preserved here, 45 bases in frame from base 1. The donors were healthy, HIV-negative adults who had no recently reported acute infections or vaccinations. Every donor was a Caucasian adult residing in Nashville, Tennessee, USA. CD4+ T cells were enriched by magnetic negative selection, after which naive cells were positively selected on CD45RA and the negative fraction was taken as the memory subset. After blood collection by leukapheresis, PBMCs were isolated using Ficoll-Histopaque density gradient centrifugation and then cryopreserved in the vapor phase of liquid nitrogen. Purity and quantity of every magnetically sorted T cell population were checked by analytical flow cytometry. Genomic DNA was isolated from every sorted fraction and measured by UV absorbance on a Nanodrop 2000c.

Using the deep immunoSEQ assay, multiplex PCR amplified TCR CDR3 regions from genomic DNA. Extracted genomic DNA from each cell subset was spread evenly across all wells of several immunoSEQ 96-well plates, with each plate serving as a replicate. For sorted subsets, 150 to 200 ng genomic DNA, equal to tens of thousands of T cell genomes, was loaded into each replicate PCR. Purified libraries were quantified with a Qubit 3.0 fluorometer, sized on a Bioanalyzer 2100, and re-quantified with the KAPA Library Quantification kit. Every immunoSEQ 96-well plate was sequenced on a dedicated single-read 150-cycle Illumina NextSeq 550 flow cell. The authors processed their data as follows. Because the immunoSEQ output held only junctional sequences and lacked quality scores, the filtering could not match the filtering applied to full-length reads. Sequences were annotated with PyIR, a Python wrapper for IgBLAST v1.9, using IMGT germline references to assign V/J genes and CDR3. Reads were removed for weak V/J assignments (E-value above 1e-6), missing CDR3, stop codons, out-of-frame junctions, or ambiguous translated residues. V3J clonotypes were defined as sequences sharing an identical inferred V gene, J gene, and CDR3 amino acid sequence. Percentage overlap between repertoires was computed as shared unique clonotypes divided by the size of the smaller repertoire. Three approaches were used to assess repertoire richness: RTK rarefaction, the Chao1 estimator, and Recon v2.1 estimates of unobserved clonotypes. For all TCRbeta clonotypes obtained by the gDNA method from a few donors, generation probabilities were computed with OLGA. TCRdb obtained this table from immuneACCESS and retained in-frame rearrangements with V and J assigned. These tables miss some clones; where compared with another copy, unresolved V genes account for less than half of the shortfall, and the remainder is unexplained. Clone size and V and J calls were adopted from that table, with D and trimming inferred from the DNA. Across this sample there are about 1.5 million clones, with roughly 97% seen only once. The ten largest clones represent 0.95% to 1.5% of the sample.

Broader findings and caveats from the paper: Sampling was restricted to blood, and TCR repertoires in tissues likely differ from the TCR repertoires found in blood. Pairwise subsampling led to the expectation that sequencing depth would affect the degree of clonotype sharing among donors. Across four donors, approximately 4.6% of naive CD4, over 3% of naive CD8, about 2.3% of memory CD4, and over 0.35% of memory CD8 clonotypes were shared. Higher generation probabilities were observed for clonotypes shared by all four sorted-subset donors than for non-shared clonotypes. Because the study included a small number of donors, the genetic and exposure-history diversity represented was limited. Estimated clonotype richness was generally larger for naive than for memory subsets. Rarefaction of sorted-subset datasets indicated incomplete sequencing despite the large sequencing depth.

Recombination joined TRBV7-2 with TRBJ2-1; 7 junctional bases match TRBD1. Source material: naive CD4+ T cells sorted from blood. This specimen's cell subset or site label, per the study, means: CD45RA+ positively selected. The clonotype comes from a man aged 25-45 years in good health. The encoded CDR3 is CASSLGTGPYNEQFF. The DNA is as follows: TGTGCCAGCAGCTTAGGGACAGGCCCCTACAATGAGCAGTTCTTC.